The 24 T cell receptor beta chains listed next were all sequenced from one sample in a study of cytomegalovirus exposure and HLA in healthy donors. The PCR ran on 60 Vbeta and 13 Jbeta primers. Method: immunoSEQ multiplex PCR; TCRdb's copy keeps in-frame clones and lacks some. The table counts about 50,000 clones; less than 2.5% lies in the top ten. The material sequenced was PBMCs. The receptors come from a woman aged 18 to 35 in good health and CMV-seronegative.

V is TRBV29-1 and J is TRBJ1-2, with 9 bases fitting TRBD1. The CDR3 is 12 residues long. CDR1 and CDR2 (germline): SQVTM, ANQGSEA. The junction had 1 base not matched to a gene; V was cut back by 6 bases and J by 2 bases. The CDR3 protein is CSVGQGNYGYTF. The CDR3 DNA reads TGCAGCGTCGGACAGGGGAACTATGGCTACACCTTC.

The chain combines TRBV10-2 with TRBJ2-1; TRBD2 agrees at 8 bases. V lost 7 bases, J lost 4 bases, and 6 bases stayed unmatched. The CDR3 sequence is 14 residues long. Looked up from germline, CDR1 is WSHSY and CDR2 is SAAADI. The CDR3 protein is CASTKLAEYNEQFF. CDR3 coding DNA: TGCGCCAGCACGAAACTAGCGGAATACAATGAGCAGTTCTTC.

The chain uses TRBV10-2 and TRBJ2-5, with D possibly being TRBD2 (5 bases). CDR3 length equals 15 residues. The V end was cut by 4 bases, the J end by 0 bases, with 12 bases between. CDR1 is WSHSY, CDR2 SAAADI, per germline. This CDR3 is CASSGLQPNQETQYF. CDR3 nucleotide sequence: TGCGCCAGCAGTGGACTACAACCCAACCAAGAGACCCAGTACTTC.

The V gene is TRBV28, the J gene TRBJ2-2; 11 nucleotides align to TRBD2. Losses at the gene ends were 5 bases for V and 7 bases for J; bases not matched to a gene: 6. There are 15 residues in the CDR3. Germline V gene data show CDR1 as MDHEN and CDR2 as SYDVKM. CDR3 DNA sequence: TGTGCCAGCAGTCCTAGCGGGAGGTTTATCGGGGAGCTGTTTTTT. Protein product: CASSPSGRFIGELFF.

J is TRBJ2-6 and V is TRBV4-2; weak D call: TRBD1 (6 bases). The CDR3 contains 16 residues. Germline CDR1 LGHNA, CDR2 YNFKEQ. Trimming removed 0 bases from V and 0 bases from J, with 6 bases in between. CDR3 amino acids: CASSQEQGSGANVLTF. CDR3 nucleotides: TGTGCCAGCAGCCAAGAACAGGGCTCTGGGGCCAACGTCCTGACTTTC.

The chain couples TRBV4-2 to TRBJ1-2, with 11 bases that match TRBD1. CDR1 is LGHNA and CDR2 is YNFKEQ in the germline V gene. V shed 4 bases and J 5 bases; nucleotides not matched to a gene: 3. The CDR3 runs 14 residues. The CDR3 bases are TGTGCCAGCAGCCTTGGGACAGGGGGTTATGGCTACACCTTC. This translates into CASSLGTGGYGYTF.

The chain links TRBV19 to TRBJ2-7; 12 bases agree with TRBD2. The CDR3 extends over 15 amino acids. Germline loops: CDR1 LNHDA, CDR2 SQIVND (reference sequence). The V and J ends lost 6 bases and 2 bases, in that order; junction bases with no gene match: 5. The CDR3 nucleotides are TGTGCCAGTAGCTTACTAGCGGGGGGAGCCTACGAGCAGTACTTC. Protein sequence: CASSLLAGGAYEQYF.

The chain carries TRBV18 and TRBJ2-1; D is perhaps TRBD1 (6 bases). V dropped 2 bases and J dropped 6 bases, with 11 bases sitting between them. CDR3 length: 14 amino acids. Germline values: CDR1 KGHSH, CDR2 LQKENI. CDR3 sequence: CASSPKGEINEQFF. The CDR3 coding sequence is TGTGCCAGCTCACCAAAGGGGGAGATCAATGAGCAGTTCTTC. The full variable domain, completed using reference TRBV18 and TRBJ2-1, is NAGVMQNPRHLVRRRGQEARLRCSPMKGHSHVYWYRQLPEEGLKFMVYLQKENIIDESGMPKERFSAEFPKEGPSILRIQQVVRGDSAAYFCASSPKGEINEQFFGPGTRLTVL.

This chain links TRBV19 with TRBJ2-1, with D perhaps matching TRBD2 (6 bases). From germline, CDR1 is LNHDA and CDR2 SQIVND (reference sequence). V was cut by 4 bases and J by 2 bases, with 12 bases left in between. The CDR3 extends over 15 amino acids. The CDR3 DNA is TGTGCCAGTAGTACCGTCGGGACTCCCTACAATGAGCAGTTCTTC. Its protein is CASSTVGTPYNEQFF.

The CDR3 nucleotides are TGTGCCAGCAGCTTTCTTTCGGGGTCCTATAATTCACCCCTCCACTTT. This gives the protein CASSFLSGSYNSPLHF. V and J are TRBV11-1 and TRBJ1-6, with D uncertain. CDR1 is SGHAT and CDR2 is FQDESV in the germline V gene (reference sequence). V lost 3 bases to trimming and J lost 1 base, with 10 bases between them. The CDR3 consists of 16 residues.

The CDR3 DNA reads as TGTGCCAGTAGCCCCCTTCTCGAATTGGGGACATATGGCTACACCTTC. Translating gives CASSPLLELGTYGYTF. The J gene is TRBJ1-2, the V gene TRBV19, with D possibly TRBD1 on 6 matching bases. Trimming pared 6 bases from V and 5 bases from J, leaving 22 bases between. Germline V CDR1 and CDR2: LNHDA, SQIVND (reference sequence). The CDR3 runs to 16 residues.

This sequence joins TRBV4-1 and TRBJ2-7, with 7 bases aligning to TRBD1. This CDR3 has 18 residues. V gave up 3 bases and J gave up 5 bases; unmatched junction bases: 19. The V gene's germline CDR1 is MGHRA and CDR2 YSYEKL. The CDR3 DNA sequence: TGCGCCAGCAGCCAGATATTACTTACTGTAGGGGGCGACGACGAGCAGTACTTC. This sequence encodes CASSQILLTVGGDDEQYF.

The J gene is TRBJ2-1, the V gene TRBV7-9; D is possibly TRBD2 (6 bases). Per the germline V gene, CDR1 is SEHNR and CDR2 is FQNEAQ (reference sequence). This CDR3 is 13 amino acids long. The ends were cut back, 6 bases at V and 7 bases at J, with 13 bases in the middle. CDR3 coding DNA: TGTGCCAGCAGTTTCATCGGGGGAAATGAGCAGTTCTTC. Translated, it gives CASSFIGGNEQFF.

Written as DNA, the CDR3 is TGTGCCTGGACGCCGAAGGGGACTATCTCTGGAAACACCATATATTTT. Translation gives CAWTPKGTISGNTIYF. The chain links TRBV30 to TRBJ1-3; D perhaps matches TRBD1 (5 bases). The V gene's germline CDR1 is GTSNPN and CDR2 SVGIG (reference sequence). CDR3 length equals 16 residues. Trimming cost V 4 bases and J 0 bases, with 16 bases left between them.

This chain's CDR3 is CASSPRSGQGLYEQYF. CDR3 coding DNA: TGTGCCAGCTCACCACGGTCGGGACAAGGACTCTACGAGCAGTACTTC. The J gene is TRBJ2-7, the V gene TRBV18; tentatively, D is TRBD1 (6 bases). The V and J ends lost 1 base and 3 bases respectively, with 16 bases between them. Per germline, CDR1 KGHSH and CDR2 LQKENI. This CDR3 has 16 residues.

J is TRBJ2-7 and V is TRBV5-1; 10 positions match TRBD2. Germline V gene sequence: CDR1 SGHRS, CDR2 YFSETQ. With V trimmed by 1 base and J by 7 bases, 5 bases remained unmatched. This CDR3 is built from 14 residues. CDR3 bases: TGCGCCAGCAGCTTGACTAGCGGGGCTGGGGAGCAGTACTTC. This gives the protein CASSLTSGAGEQYF.

CDR3 region: CASSQWSSYSNQPQHF. CDR3 DNA sequence: TGTGCCAGCAGCCAATGGAGCAGTTATAGCAATCAGCCCCAGCATTTT. The rearrangement links TRBV4-2 to TRBJ1-5, with D unclear. There are 16 residues in the CDR3. The V end was cut by 2 bases, the J end by 0 bases, with 11 bases between. Germline V gene lookup returns CDR1 LGHNA and CDR2 YNFKEQ.

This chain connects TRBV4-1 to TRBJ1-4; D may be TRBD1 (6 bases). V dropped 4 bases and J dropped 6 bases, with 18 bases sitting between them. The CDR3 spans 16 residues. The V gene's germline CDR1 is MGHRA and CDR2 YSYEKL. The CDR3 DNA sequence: TGCGCCAGCAGCCCCGAGGGGGGGAGGTGGGATGAAAAACTGTTTTTT. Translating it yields CASSPEGGRWDEKLFF.

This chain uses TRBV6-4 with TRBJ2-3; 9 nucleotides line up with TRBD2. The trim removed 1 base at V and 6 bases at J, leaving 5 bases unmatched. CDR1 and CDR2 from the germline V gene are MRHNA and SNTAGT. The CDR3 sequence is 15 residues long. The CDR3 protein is CASSDFSGGPDTQYF. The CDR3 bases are TGTGCCAGCAGTGACTTTAGCGGGGGCCCGGATACGCAGTATTTT.

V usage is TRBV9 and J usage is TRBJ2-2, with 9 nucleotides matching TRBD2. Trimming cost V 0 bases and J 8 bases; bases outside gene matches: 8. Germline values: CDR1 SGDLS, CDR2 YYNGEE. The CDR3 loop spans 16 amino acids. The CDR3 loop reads CASSVGGGRAMGELFF. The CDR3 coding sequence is TGTGCCAGCAGCGTAGGTGGCGGGAGGGCCATGGGGGAGCTGTTTTTT. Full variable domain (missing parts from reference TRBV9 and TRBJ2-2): DSGVTQTPKHLITATGQRVTLRCSPRSGDLSVYWYQQSLDQGLQFLIQYYNGEERAKGNILERFSAQQFPDLHSELNLSSLELGDSALYFCASSVGGGRAMGELFFGEGSRLTVL.

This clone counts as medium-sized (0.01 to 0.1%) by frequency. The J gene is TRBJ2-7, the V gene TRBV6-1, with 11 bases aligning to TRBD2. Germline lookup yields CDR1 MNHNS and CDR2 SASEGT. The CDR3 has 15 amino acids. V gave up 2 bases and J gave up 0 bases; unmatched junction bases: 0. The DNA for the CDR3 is TGTGCCAGCAGTGAACTAGCGGGGGGCTCCTACGAGCAGTACTTC. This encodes CASSELAGGSYEQYF.

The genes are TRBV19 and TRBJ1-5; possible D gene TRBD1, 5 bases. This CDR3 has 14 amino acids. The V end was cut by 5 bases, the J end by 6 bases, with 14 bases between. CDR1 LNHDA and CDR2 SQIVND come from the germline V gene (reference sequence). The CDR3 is CASSRQTWAQPQHF. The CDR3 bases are TGTGCCAGTAGTCGACAGACATGGGCTCAGCCCCAGCATTTT.

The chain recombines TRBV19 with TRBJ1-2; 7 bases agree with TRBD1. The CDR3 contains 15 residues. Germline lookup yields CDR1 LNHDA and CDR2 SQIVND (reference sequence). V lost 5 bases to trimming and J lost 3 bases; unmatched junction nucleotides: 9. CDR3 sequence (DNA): TGTGCCAGTAGTTCACAGGGGACCGCCTACTATGGCTACACCTTC. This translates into CASSSQGTAYYGYTF.

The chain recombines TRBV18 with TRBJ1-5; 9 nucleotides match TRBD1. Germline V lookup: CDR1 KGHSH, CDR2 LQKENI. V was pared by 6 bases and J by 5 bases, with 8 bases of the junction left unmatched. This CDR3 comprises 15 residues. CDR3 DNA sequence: TGTGCCAGCTCCGGCGGGACAGGGCGACATCAGCCCCAGCATTTT. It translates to CASSGGTGRHQPQHF.